This T cell receptor beta chain was sequenced during a study of CD8 T cells in ankylosing spondylitis. Findings and caveats of the study: In peripheral blood, disease-linked CD8+ clones occurred at relatively low frequencies.

In the case of this clonotype: Its antigen is still unknown.

Making the TCR beta libraries involved quantitative 5'-RACE with molecular barcodes. In TCRdb, the 5' RACE reads were re-called with MiXCR into one record per CDR3 protein. The sample holds more than 110,000 distinct CDR3 sequences, roughly 7.7% seen once. Sequenced material: synovial fluid, either unsorted or a sorted T cell fraction (not recorded which). The clonotype was recovered from a male donor with ankylosing spondylitis.

The CDR3 nucleotides read TGTGCCAGCAGCGCACAGGGCAGCTCCTACAATGAGCAGTTCTTC. Translating it yields CASSAQGSSYNEQFF. The genes are TRBV6-1 and TRBJ2-1, with TRBD1 as a possible D gene (6 bases). The CDR3 is 15 residues long. The V and J ends lost 6 bases and 0 bases respectively, with 12 bases between them. Germline V gene sequence: CDR1 MNHNS, CDR2 SASEGT.